Listed here are 13 T cell receptor beta chains from one sample, sequenced in a study of blood T cell repertoires in COVID-19. Sequencing was performed with immunoSEQ multiplex PCR; in TCRdb, only in-frame clones are kept and a portion is missing. Among 150,000 to 200,000 clones listed, around 72% were seen once. What was sequenced was peripheral blood. The receptors were gathered from a woman of 80 years or more with acute or convalescent COVID-19.

The chain has TRBV3-1 (or the pseudogene TRBV3-2) and TRBJ2-1, with D tentatively TRBD1 (5 bases). The CDR3 has 14 residues. CDR1 is LGHDT and CDR2 is YNNKEL in the germline V gene (reference sequence). Trimming left V 4 bases short and J 4 bases short, with 11 bases between. CDR3 sequence: CASSPSDTYNEQFF. The CDR3 bases are TGTGCCAGCAGCCCATCGGACACATACAATGAGCAGTTCTTC.

The chain uses TRBV7-3 and TRBJ2-1, with 12 bases lining up with TRBD2. The CDR3 covers 15 residues. V dropped 5 bases and J dropped 4; count of bases not matched to a gene: 3. Germline V gives CDR1 SGHTA, CDR2 FQGTGA. In nucleotides, the CDR3 is TGTGCCAGCAGCACGACTAGCGGGAGATACAATGAGCAGTTCTTC. It specifies CASSTTSGRYNEQFF.

The chain carries TRBV28 and TRBJ1-6, with D tentatively TRBD1 (6 bases). Looked up from germline, CDR1 is MDHEN and CDR2 is SYDVKM. Trimming took off 4 bases at V and 4 bases at J, with 11 bases between the two ends. This CDR3 has 15 amino acids. CDR3 sequence reads: CASSSGQKYNSPLHF. Here the CDR3 DNA reads TGTGCCAGCAGTTCTGGACAGAAATATAATTCACCCCTCCACTTT.

The chain links TRBV19 to TRBJ2-4, with TRBD2 as a possible D gene (5 bases). Deletions cut 0 bases from V and 7 bases from J, with 16 bases between. This CDR3 contains 16 residues. The V gene's germline CDR1 is LNHDA and CDR2 SQIVND (reference sequence). The CDR3 DNA reads as TGTGCCAGTAGTATAGATCGGAGAGGGAATAGGAACATTCAGTACTTC. Translated: CASSIDRRGNRNIQYF.

This chain uses TRBV4-2 with TRBJ1-4; 7 nucleotides align to TRBD1. Germline V gives CDR1 LGHNA, CDR2 YNFKEQ. This CDR3 has 15 amino acids. V shed 3 bases and J 2 bases; nucleotides not matched to a gene: 3. CDR3 region: CASSHPQGTNEKLFF. The DNA of the CDR3 is TGTGCCAGCAGCCATCCACAGGGGACTAATGAAAAACTGTTTTTT.

The sample holds one count of this clone. CDR3 residues: CASSGRDRGHEQYF. The CDR3 DNA is TGCGCCAGCAGCGGCCGGGACAGGGGCCACGAGCAGTACTTC. The J gene is TRBJ2-7, the V gene TRBV5-1; 10 bases are a match to TRBD1. The length of the CDR3 is 14 residues. Unmatched junction bases numbered 6, after V lost 4 bases and J lost 5 bases. Germline V gives CDR1 SGHRS, CDR2 YFSETQ.

The chain carries TRBV24-1 and TRBJ1-5; 7 bases map to TRBD1. The CDR3 covers 16 residues. From germline, CDR1 is KGHDR and CDR2 SFDVKD. Unmatched junction bases numbered 7, after V lost 4 bases and J lost 2 bases. The CDR3 coding sequence is TGTGCCACCAGTGACCCTAGACAGGGAGGCAATCAGCCCCAGCATTTT. This codes for CATSDPRQGGNQPQHF.

The gene calls are TRBV6-5 and TRBJ1-4; D is ambiguous. V was cut by 7 bases and J by 3 bases, with 9 bases left in between. The CDR3 totals 13 residues. The V gene's germline CDR1 is MNHEY and CDR2 SVGAGI. CDR3: CASTRGSNEKLFF. The CDR3 coding sequence is TGTGCCAGCACCCGAGGTTCTAATGAAAAACTGTTTTTT.

The rearrangement links TRBV18 to TRBJ2-3; TRBD2 matches at 9 bases. CDR3 length: 16 residues. CDR1 KGHSH and CDR2 LQKENI come from the germline V gene. V trimming: 4 bases; J trimming: 3 bases; junction bases outside the gene matches: 8. The CDR3 protein is CASSLRGAGGTDTQYF. CDR3 bases: TGTGCCAGCTCACTCCGGGGAGCGGGAGGAACAGATACGCAGTATTTT.

This chain uses TRBV2 with TRBJ1-1, with 8 positions matching TRBD1. From germline, CDR1 is SNHLY and CDR2 FYNNEI. After removal of 6 bases from V and 6 bases from J, the junction contained 12 bases not matched to a gene. CDR3 length equals 15 residues. CDR3 residues: CASSNGQGLGSEAFF. The CDR3 DNA reads TGTGCCAGCAGCAACGGACAGGGATTGGGCTCTGAAGCTTTCTTT. Full variable domain (rest looked up from reference TRBV2 and TRBJ1-1): EPEVTQTPSHQVTQMGQEVILRCVPISNHLYFYWYRQILGQKVEFLVSFYNNEISEKSEIFDDQFSVERPDGSNFTLKIRSTKLEDSAMYFCASSNGQGLGSEAFFGQGTRLTVV.

The rearrangement links TRBV5-1 to TRBJ2-1, with TRBD2 matching over 7 bases. This CDR3 region has 16 residues. Germline-derived CDR1 and CDR2 are SGHRS and YFSETQ. The V segment lost 4 bases and the J segment 7 bases; nucleotides outside the gene matches: 14. Here the CDR3 reads CASSDQAGRAENEQFF. CDR3 nucleotides: TGCGCCAGCAGCGACCAAGCGGGGAGGGCAGAAAATGAGCAGTTCTTC.

There are a few counts of this clone. The chain has TRBV13 and TRBJ1-3; TRBD1 is a possible D gene (6 bases). V lost 8 bases and J 0 bases, leaving 14 bases between the germline ends. CDR3 length: 15 amino acids. The germline V gene encodes CDR1 PRHDT and CDR2 FYEKMQ (reference sequence). The CDR3 loop reads CASRSKGGSGNTIYF. DNA for the CDR3: TGTGCCAGCCGCTCAAAAGGGGGCTCTGGAAACACCATATATTTT.

The chain combines TRBV10-1 with TRBJ2-5, with TRBD1 identical over 7 bases. Germline lookup yields CDR1 WNHNN and CDR2 SYGVQD (reference sequence). Losses at the gene ends were 5 bases for V and 2 bases for J; bases not matched to a gene: 5. The CDR3 contains 14 residues. CDR3 bases: TGCGCCAGCAGTCCGGGACAGCAGCAAGAGACCCAGTACTTC. Its translation is CASSPGQQQETQYF.